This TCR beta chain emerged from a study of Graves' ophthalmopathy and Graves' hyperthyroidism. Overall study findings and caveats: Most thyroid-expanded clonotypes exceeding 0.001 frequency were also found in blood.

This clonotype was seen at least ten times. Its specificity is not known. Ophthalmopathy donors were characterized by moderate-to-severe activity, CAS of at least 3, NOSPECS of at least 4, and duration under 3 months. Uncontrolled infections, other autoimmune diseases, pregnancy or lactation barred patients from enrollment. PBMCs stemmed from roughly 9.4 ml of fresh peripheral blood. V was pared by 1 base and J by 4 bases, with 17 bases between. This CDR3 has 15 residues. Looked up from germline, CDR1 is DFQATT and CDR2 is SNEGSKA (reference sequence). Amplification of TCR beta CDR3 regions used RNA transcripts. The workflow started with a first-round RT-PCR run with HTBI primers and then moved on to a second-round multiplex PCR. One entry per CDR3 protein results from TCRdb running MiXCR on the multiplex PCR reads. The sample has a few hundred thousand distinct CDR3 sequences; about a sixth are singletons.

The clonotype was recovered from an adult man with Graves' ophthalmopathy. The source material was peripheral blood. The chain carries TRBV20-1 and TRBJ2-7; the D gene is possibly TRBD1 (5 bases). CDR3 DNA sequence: TGCAGTGCTAGAGCCCCGGGCAGGGAAGGATACGAGCAGTACTTC. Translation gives CSARAPGREGYEQYF.